A selection of T cell receptor beta chains follows, all from one sample in a study of response to subunit inactivated influenza vaccine. Via MiXCR, TCRdb re-called the RT-PCR reads, giving one row per CDR3 protein. Of roughly 190,000 distinct CDR3 sequences in the sample, around an eighth were seen once. The sequencing here drew on CD8+ T cells sorted from PBMCs, taken about 5 days after vaccination. These receptors all stem from a man aged 45 to 65 who received an inactivated influenza vaccine. Each CDR3 is given with its conserved first and last residue. Fields, in order: J gene, V gene, CDR3 length, CDR3 protein.

TRBJ1-4 TRBV20-1 15 CSASDAGRPNEKLFF
TRBJ2-1 TRBV12-3/TRBV12-4 15 CASGSTGAQYNEQFF
TRBJ1-5 TRBV20-1 13 CSAVGPDHQPQHF
TRBJ2-3 TRBV3-1 16 CASSPIDSGLTDTQYF
TRBJ2-7 TRBV20-1 13 CSARSASTYEQYF
TRBJ2-7 TRBV6-4 16 CASSGPGTSGTYEQYF
TRBJ2-3 TRBV7-9 14 CASSPRGYTDTQYF
TRBJ2-7 TRBV5-1 15 CASSLGTGGIYEQYF
TRBJ2-6 TRBV11-2 14 CACKESGGANVLTF
TRBJ2-5 TRBV6-5 14 CASSYDVLGETQYF
TRBJ1-3 TRBV29-1 12 CSVEVAGNTIYF
TRBJ2-5 TRBV25-1 13 CASGPWVSETQYF
TRBJ2-2 TRBV11-2 16 CASSLIWTGDPGELFF
TRBJ2-7 TRBV20-1 15 CSAPFVWASGYEQYF
TRBJ1-1 TRBV4-1 15 CASSQNGQVGTEAFF
TRBJ2-1 TRBV27 17 CATGGALGGSSYNEQFF
TRBJ2-1 TRBV2 17 CASFISFRGLADNEQFF
TRBJ1-2 TRBV15 11 CATSGQGSYTF
TRBJ2-5 TRBV19 14 CASSIDHRRKTQYF
TRBJ2-2 TRBV4-3 17 CASSQELAGGPSGELFF
TRBJ2-7 TRBV10-3 14 CAIMPGQGPHEQYF
TRBJ2-5 TRBV7-6 14 CASSGNSDWETQYF
TRBJ1-2 TRBV12-3/TRBV12-4 15 CASSPTMTANYGYTF
TRBJ2-7 TRBV10-3 12 CAIRDVSYEQYF
TRBJ2-5 TRBV5-1 14 CASSLVQVRETQYF
TRBJ2-2 TRBV4-3 16 CASSQEGQAGTGELFF
TRBJ1-1 TRBV12-3/TRBV12-4 13 CASSFGSFSEAFF
TRBJ2-7 TRBV21-1 17 CASSKVRRQSHSYEQYF
TRBJ2-7 TRBV9 13 CASSDGMSYEQYF
TRBJ2-1 TRBV10-1 16 CASSGPPSGVTNEQFF
TRBJ2-7 TRBV5-1 15 CASSLEDRPSYEQYF
TRBJ2-4 TRBV28 14 CASSLGTGRDIQYF
TRBJ1-3 TRBV3-1 13 CASSQGKRNTIYF
TRBJ2-7 TRBV9 15 CASSPRDRNSYEQYF
TRBJ2-7 TRBV6-5 12 CASGGYSYEQYF
TRBJ2-7 TRBV5-6 14 CASSLEGDTYEQYF
TRBJ1-5 TRBV28 22 CASSSPDRRLLGAPSVNQPQHF
TRBJ2-2 TRBV6-1 14 CASSHPTAPGELFF
TRBJ2-3 TRBV7-9 14 CASSLAYFTDTQYF
TRBJ2-7 TRBV29-1 15 CSVETGTSETYEQYF
TRBJ2-1 TRBV12-3/TRBV12-4 16 CASSLLEGALYNEQFF
TRBJ2-1 TRBV5-6 12 CASSYTRNEQFF
TRBJ2-3 TRBV5-1 17 CASSRLAGGLPADTQYF
TRBJ2-1 TRBV6-5 13 CASSSFSYHEQFF
TRBJ1-1 TRBV7-6 15 CASSSGVPTYTEAFF
TRBJ2-1 TRBV29-1 16 CSSWRRNGRGVNEQFF
TRBJ2-4 TRBV7-9 16 CAMSSLPKLAKNIQYF
TRBJ2-5 TRBV7-9 14 CASSLSGLEETQYF
TRBJ2-7 TRBV4-2 14 CASSHAGTGYEQYF
TRBJ2-7 TRBV6-1 14 CASSEFGTHYEQYF
TRBJ2-7 TRBV11-2 15 CASSFQTGRLDPTYF
TRBJ1-1 TRBV7-8 14 CASSPSHMNTEAFF
TRBJ1-6 TRBV4-1 16 CASSQDWGLLSLPLHF
TRBJ1-5 TRBV25-1 17 CASSGKGYPLSNQPQHF
TRBJ2-7 TRBV9 14 CASSPTGDIYEQYF
TRBJ2-2 TRBV4-2 14 CASSQNGDTGELFF
TRBJ1-5 TRBV15 15 CATSRDGQNNQPQHF
TRBJ2-3 TRBV19 14 CASSVSEGSDTQYF
TRBJ2-7 TRBV6-2/TRBV6-3 13 CASSYDYTYEQYF
TRBJ2-1 TRBV12-3/TRBV12-4 18 CAICYTSGGFLSYNEQFF